The TCR beta chain under discussion was sequenced for a study of T cells in Graves' hyperthyroidism and ophthalmopathy. The CDR3 loop spans 10 amino acids. Trimming removed 5 bases from V and 10 bases from J, with 6 bases in between. Germline CDR1 reads LNHNV; CDR2 reads YYDKDF (reference sequence). RNA transcripts were the template for amplifying TCR beta CDR3 regions. Researchers ran a first-round RT-PCR on the TCR CDR3 using the HTBI primer set. In TCRdb, the multiplex PCR reads were re-called with MiXCR into one record per CDR3 protein. The sample includes 300,000 to 400,000 distinct CDR3 sequences, less than 20% of them seen just once.

The clonotype originates from a man aged 18-30 years with Graves' ophthalmopathy. Material: blood. The V and J genes are TRBV15 and TRBJ2-1; unclear D gene. CDR3 amino acids: CATSGKEQFF. In DNA, the CDR3 is TGTGCCACCAGCGGTAAGGAGCAGTTCTTC.